A single T cell receptor (beta chain) is shown here with its context. Generated by immunoSEQ multiplex PCR, the TCRdb table keeps only in-frame clones and is missing some. Of fewer than 300,000 clones in the sample, approximately 83% are singletons; the top ten hold 3.5% to 4.5%. This specimen belongs to a study of blood T cell repertoires in COVID-19. Sequencing was carried out using PBMCs or T cells enriched from blood (not recorded which). This TCR came from a woman aged 25 to 39 who had recovered from COVID-19.

The CDR3 DNA sequence: TGTGCCAGCAGCCCCTCGAGGGGACAGGGAGGCACCGGGGAGCTGTTTTTT. It encodes CASSPSRGQGGTGELFF. The gene calls are TRBV7-9 and TRBJ2-2; 9 bases align to TRBD1. The CDR3 length is 17 residues. Germline lookup yields CDR1 SEHNR and CDR2 FQNEAQ (reference sequence). V gave up 5 bases and J gave up 4 bases; unmatched junction bases: 11. Together with reference TRBV7-9 and TRBJ2-2, the CDR3 gives the full variable domain: DTGVSQNPRHKITKRGQNVTFRCDPISEHNRLYWYRQTLGQGPEFLTYFQNEAQLEKSRLLSDRFSAERPKGSFSTLEIQRTEQGDSAMYLCASSPSRGQGGTGELFFGEGSRLTVL.